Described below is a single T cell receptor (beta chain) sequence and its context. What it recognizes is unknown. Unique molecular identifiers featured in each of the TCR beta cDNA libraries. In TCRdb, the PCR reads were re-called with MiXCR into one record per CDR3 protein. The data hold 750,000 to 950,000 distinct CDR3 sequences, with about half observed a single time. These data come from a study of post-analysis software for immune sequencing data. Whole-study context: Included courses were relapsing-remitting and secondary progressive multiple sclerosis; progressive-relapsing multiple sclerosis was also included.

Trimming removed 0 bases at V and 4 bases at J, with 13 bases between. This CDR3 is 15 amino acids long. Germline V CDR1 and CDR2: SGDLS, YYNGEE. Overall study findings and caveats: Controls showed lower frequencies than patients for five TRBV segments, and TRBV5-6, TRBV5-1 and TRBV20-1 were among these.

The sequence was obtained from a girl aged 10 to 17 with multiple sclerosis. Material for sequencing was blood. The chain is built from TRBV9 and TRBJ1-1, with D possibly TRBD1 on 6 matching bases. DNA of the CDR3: TGTGCCAGCAGCGTAGTAGGAAGCAGGGGCACTGAAGCTTTCTTT. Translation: CASSVVGSRGTEAFF.